Listed below are T cell receptor beta chains from one sample, sequenced in a study of Siglec-9 on CD8 T cells in melanoma. Repertoires were generated with immunoSEQ multiplex PCR, while TCRdb's copy carries only in-frame clones and drops some. The top ten clones hold roughly 1.8% of a sample with more than 30,000 clones, roughly 84% of them seen once. The sequenced sample consisted of Siglec-9- CD8+ T cells sorted from blood. The receptors shown here come from a human donor in good health. Both conserved end residues are part of each CDR3. The order of the fields is CDR3 length, J gene, V gene, clone size, D gene, CDR3 protein, CDR3 DNA. The D gene is left open where the match is weak. Clone size appears in some rows only: once, few, many, or a class for an expanded clone.

>14|TRBJ2-5|TRBV9|NA|NA
CASSVGSLRETQYF
TGTGCCAGCAGCGTAGGCTCCCTCCGGGAGACCCAGTACTTC
>17|TRBJ2-3|TRBV6-4|NA|TRBD2
CASSDQASGGGTDTQYF
TGTGCCAGCAGTGACCAGGCTAGCGGGGGGGGCACAGATACGCAGTATTTT
>15|TRBJ2-2|TRBV6-5|NA|NA
CASSQVGGNTGELFF
TGTGCCAGCAGTCAAGTCGGGGGGAACACCGGGGAGCTGTTTTTT
>14|TRBJ2-3|TRBV28|NA|NA
CASSPRTPLEPQYF
TGTGCCAGCAGTCCCCGGACCCCGCTTGAACCGCAGTATTTT
>13|TRBJ2-7|TRBV5-1|NA|NA
CASSLDSVSEQYF
TGCGCCAGCAGCTTGGACAGTGTCAGCGAGCAGTACTTC
>14|TRBJ1-1|TRBV11-2|few|TRBD1
CASSPGTGRTEAFF
TGTGCCAGCAGCCCCGGGACAGGGAGAACTGAAGCTTTCTTT
>16|TRBJ2-6|TRBV13|once|NA
CASSLRGDSGANVLTF
TGTGCCAGCAGCTTACGAGGGGACTCTGGGGCCAACGTCCTGACTTTC
>14|TRBJ1-1|TRBV7-9|NA|NA
CASSLLGSDTEAFF
TGTGCCAGCAGCTTACTGGGGTCGGACACTGAAGCTTTCTTT
>14|TRBJ2-3|TRBV28|NA|NA
CASSLPFGTDTQYF
TGTGCCAGCAGTTTACCCTTTGGCACAGATACGCAGTATTTT
>11|TRBJ2-7|TRBV15|NA|NA
CATGQDYEQYF
TGTGCCACCGGACAAGACTACGAGCAGTACTTC
>13|TRBJ2-7|TRBV6-5|once|TRBD1
CARWGTGDHEQYF
TGTGCCAGGTGGGGGACAGGGGACCACGAGCAGTACTTC
>14|TRBJ1-2|TRBV25-1|NA|NA
CASSPPGISYGYTF
TGTGCCAGCAGTCCTCCAGGGATTTCGTATGGCTACACCTTC
>14|TRBJ2-5|TRBV7-9|NA|NA
CASSSRIDQETQYF
TGTGCCAGCAGCTCTCGGATCGACCAAGAGACCCAGTACTTC
>14|TRBJ1-6|TRBV5-6|few|TRBD1
CASSFGTGKSPLHF
TGTGCCAGCAGCTTCGGGACAGGGAAATCACCCCTCCACTTT
>17|TRBJ2-1|TRBV7-2|NA|TRBD2
CASSLDWGTRAQIEQFF
TGTGCCAGCAGCTTAGATTGGGGGACTAGGGCCCAAATTGAGCAGTTCTTC
>16|TRBJ1-4|TRBV4-2|NA|NA
CASSQAGASTNEKLFF
TGTGCCAGCAGCCAGGCAGGGGCCTCAACTAATGAAAAACTGTTTTTT
>13|TRBJ2-3|TRBV9|NA|NA
CASSEPVTDTQYF
TGTGCCAGCAGCGAACCGGTCACAGATACGCAGTATTTT
>17|TRBJ1-5|TRBV19|few|NA
CASSIGGYGANYQPQHF
TGTGCCAGTAGTATTGGAGGGTACGGGGCTAATTATCAGCCCCAGCATTTT
>14|TRBJ2-7|TRBV13|NA|NA
CASSFRGNYYEQYF
TGTGCCAGCAGCTTTAGGGGGAATTACTACGAGCAGTACTTC
>14|TRBJ1-5|TRBV10-3|once|NA
CAPERMGGEQPQHF
TGTGCCCCCGAGCGAATGGGGGGCGAGCAGCCCCAGCATTTT
>12|TRBJ2-3|TRBV7-9|few|NA
CASSFDTDTQYF
TGTGCCAGCAGTTTCGACACAGATACGCAGTATTTT
>14|TRBJ1-2|TRBV19|NA|TRBD1
CASSPLGQDYGYTF
TGTGCCAGTAGTCCCCTCGGACAGGACTATGGCTACACCTTC
>16|TRBJ1-6|TRBV2|NA|TRBD1
CASSEAAGTGVSPLHF
TGTGCCAGCAGTGAAGCTGCCGGGACAGGGGTTTCACCCCTCCACTTT
>13|TRBJ2-2|TRBV9|NA|NA
CASSYGTTGELFF
TGTGCCAGCAGCTATGGGACCACCGGGGAGCTGTTTTTT
>16|TRBJ1-4|TRBV2|NA|NA
CASSGRGDRTNEKLFF
TGTGCCAGCAGTGGTAGGGGCGATCGGACTAATGAAAAACTGTTTTTT
>19|TRBJ2-1|TRBV10-2|NA|TRBD2
CASSEVPGTSGLKYNEQFF
TGCGCCAGCAGCGAGGTACCCGGGACTAGCGGCCTCAAGTACAATGAGCAGTTCTTC
>14|TRBJ2-2|TRBV9|NA|NA
CASSLTGFSGELFF
TGTGCCAGCAGCCTTACAGGGTTTTCCGGGGAGCTGTTTTTT
>16|TRBJ2-1|TRBV6-6|NA|NA
CASSYHRQEGGNEQFF
TGTGCCAGCAGTTACCACCGACAGGAAGGAGGTAATGAGCAGTTCTTC
>14|TRBJ2-7|TRBV7-9|NA|TRBD2
CASSPGLVAYEQYF
TGTGCCAGCAGCCCCGGACTAGTTGCCTACGAGCAGTACTTC
>14|TRBJ1-2|TRBV11-3|NA|TRBD1
CASSAGTEFYGYTF
TGTGCCAGCAGCGCAGGGACAGAATTCTATGGCTACACCTTC
>14|TRBJ2-5|TRBV7-3|NA|TRBD1
CASSQDRGLETQYF
TGTGCCAGCAGCCAGGACAGGGGACTGGAGACCCAGTACTTC
>13|TRBJ1-1|TRBV29-1|NA|NA
CSVETGLNTEAFF
TGCAGCGTTGAAACAGGCTTGAACACTGAAGCTTTCTTT
>15|TRBJ2-1|TRBV7-3|once|TRBD2
CASSFSGGTMDEQFF
TGTGCCAGCAGCTTTAGCGGGGGGACGATGGATGAGCAGTTCTTC
>17|TRBJ2-2|TRBV28|NA|NA
CASSLPQRATNTGELFF
TGTGCCAGCAGTTTACCCCAGCGGGCCACGAACACCGGGGAGCTGTTTTTT
>16|TRBJ2-2|TRBV5-6|NA|NA
CASSLAVDANTGELFF
TGTGCCAGCAGCTTGGCCGTTGACGCGAACACCGGGGAGCTGTTTTTT
>16|TRBJ2-3|TRBV5-4|NA|NA
CASRGSAGINTDTQYF
TGTGCCAGCAGGGGCTCGGCAGGCATTAACACAGATACGCAGTATTTT
>13|TRBJ2-7|TRBV27|NA|TRBD1
CASSGTAFYEQYF
TGTGCCAGCAGCGGGACAGCCTTCTACGAGCAGTACTTC
>17|TRBJ2-2|TRBV7-8|few|TRBD2
CASSLDAAASGNLELFF
TGTGCCAGCAGCTTAGACGCTGCGGCTAGCGGGAATTTGGAGCTGTTTTTT
>14|TRBJ2-7|TRBV4-1|NA|TRBD1
CASSLRDSSYEQYF
TGCGCCAGCAGCCTACGGGACAGTTCCTACGAGCAGTACTTC
>11|TRBJ2-7|TRBV6-5|NA|NA
CASSKGHVQYF
TGTGCCAGCAGTAAAGGTCACGTCCAGTACTTC
>17|TRBJ1-3|TRBV9|NA|NA
CASSVEDRYLSGNTIYF
TGTGCCAGCAGCGTAGAGGACAGATACCTCTCTGGAAACACCATATATTTT
>12|TRBJ1-2|TRBV6-6|NA|NA
CAAGSSLYGYTF
TGTGCCGCCGGGAGTTCTCTGTATGGCTACACCTTC
>16|TRBJ2-7|TRBV6-1|NA|NA
CASSEAGRGLTYEQYF
TGTGCCAGCAGTGAAGCGGGGAGGGGGCTAACCTACGAGCAGTACTTC
>16|TRBJ1-2|TRBV6-5|NA|NA
CASSYSSAGDHYGYTF
TGTGCCAGCAGTTACTCATCGGCAGGGGATCACTATGGCTACACCTTC
>15|TRBJ2-5|TRBV6-5|NA|TRBD2
CASSYSGGSGETQYF
TGTGCCAGCAGTTACTCGGGCGGGAGTGGGGAGACCCAGTACTTC
>14|TRBJ2-7|TRBV27|few|NA
CASSLGGTALEQYF
TGTGCCAGCAGTTTGGGCGGGACAGCCCTTGAGCAGTACTTC
>17|TRBJ2-1|TRBV11-3|NA|NA
CASSLDQPGYSYNEQFF
TGTGCCAGCAGCTTAGATCAACCGGGGTACTCCTACAATGAGCAGTTCTTC
>14|TRBJ2-7|TRBV6-5|NA|NA
CASSGDRTPYEQYF
TGTGCCAGCAGCGGAGACAGAACCCCCTACGAGCAGTACTTC
>12|TRBJ1-5|TRBV6-1|NA|NA
CATLRGYQPQHF
TGTGCCACCCTGCGGGGTTATCAGCCCCAGCATTTT
>15|TRBJ1-1|TRBV19|NA|NA
CASRSTQAPNTEAFF
TGTGCCAGCCGATCAACCCAGGCACCAAACACTGAAGCTTTCTTT
>15|TRBJ1-3|TRBV19|NA|NA
CASSSATYSGNTIYF
TGTGCCAGTAGTTCAGCGACGTACTCTGGAAACACCATATATTTT
>11|TRBJ2-7|TRBV4-2|once|NA
CASSQGNEQYF
TGTGCCAGCAGCCAAGGTAACGAGCAGTACTTC
>13|TRBJ1-5|TRBV30|NA|NA
CAWSTSGGQPQHF
TGTGCCTGGAGTACCTCTGGAGGTCAGCCCCAGCATTTT
>16|TRBJ2-1|TRBV6-5|NA|TRBD1
CASSYEGQGEINEQFF
TGTGCCAGCAGTTACGAGGGCCAGGGGGAAATCAATGAGCAGTTCTTC
>15|TRBJ2-5|TRBV14|NA|NA
CASSQDLLSQETQYF
TGTGCCAGCAGCCAAGATCTTCTGAGCCAAGAGACCCAGTACTTC